The clone carrying this T cell receptor beta chain was seen a few times. Its antigen is not known. The data originate from a study of beta chain features in type 1 diabetes. Whole-study findings and limits: When Type 1 diabetes patients were examined, their TCRB CDR3s proved moderately but significantly shorter in all four CD4+ subsets. Cells that show high TCR expression could be over-represented by cDNA sequencing.

Every donor provided one heparinised blood draw, which averaged approximately 100 mL. Per germline, CDR1 KGHSH and CDR2 LQKENI. The junction had 3 bases not matched to a gene; V was cut back by 2 bases and J by 6 bases. The CDR3 is made up of 14 amino acids. The isolated RNA, all of it, was reverse transcribed, so expressed TCRB transcripts were what got sequenced. Roughly 3.5 million reads per sample were averaged for naive, central memory and regulatory samples. Assay: immunoSEQ multiplex PCR; the TCRdb copy retains only in-frame clones and omits some. The sample has 250,000 or so clones, roughly 20% seen once.

The chain uses TRBV18 and TRBJ2-1; 8 bases map to TRBD2. Specimen: naive CD4+ T cells from blood. The source of this sequence is a woman in her 40s with type 1 diabetes. The CDR3 here is CASSPTSGANEQFF. The DNA for the CDR3 is TGTGCCAGCTCACCAACTAGCGGTGCCAATGAGCAGTTCTTC.